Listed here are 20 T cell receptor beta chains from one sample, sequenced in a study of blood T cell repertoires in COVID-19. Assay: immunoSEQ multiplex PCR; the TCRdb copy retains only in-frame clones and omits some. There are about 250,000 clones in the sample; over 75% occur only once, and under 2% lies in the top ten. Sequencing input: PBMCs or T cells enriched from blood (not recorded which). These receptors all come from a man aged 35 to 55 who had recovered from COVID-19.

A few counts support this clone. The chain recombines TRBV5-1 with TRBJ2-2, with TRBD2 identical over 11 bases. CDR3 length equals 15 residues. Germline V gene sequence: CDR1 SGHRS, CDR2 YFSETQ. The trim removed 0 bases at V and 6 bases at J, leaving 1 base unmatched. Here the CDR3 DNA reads TGCGCCAGCAGCTTGGAGACTAGCGGGGCCGGGGAGCTGTTTTTT. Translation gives CASSLETSGAGELFF.

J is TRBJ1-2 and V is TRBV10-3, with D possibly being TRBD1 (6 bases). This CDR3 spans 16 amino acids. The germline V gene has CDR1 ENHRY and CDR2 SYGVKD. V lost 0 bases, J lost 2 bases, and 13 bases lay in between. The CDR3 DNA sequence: TGTGCCATCAGTGAGTCGGTGGGGGCGTTCAACTATGGCTACACCTTC. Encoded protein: CAISESVGAFNYGYTF.

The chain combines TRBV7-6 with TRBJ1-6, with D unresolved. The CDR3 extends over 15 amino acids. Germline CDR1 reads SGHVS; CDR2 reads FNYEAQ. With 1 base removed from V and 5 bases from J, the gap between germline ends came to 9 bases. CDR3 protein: CASSLVQSDNSPLHF. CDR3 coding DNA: TGTGCCAGCAGCTTAGTACAGAGTGATAATTCACCCCTCCACTTT. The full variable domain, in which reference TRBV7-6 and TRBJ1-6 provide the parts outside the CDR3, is GAGVSQSPRYKVTKRGQDVALRCDPISGHVSLYWYRQALGQGPEFLTYFNYEAQQDKSGLPNDRFSAERPEGSISTLTIQRTEQRDSAMYRCASSLVQSDNSPLHFGNGTRLTVT.

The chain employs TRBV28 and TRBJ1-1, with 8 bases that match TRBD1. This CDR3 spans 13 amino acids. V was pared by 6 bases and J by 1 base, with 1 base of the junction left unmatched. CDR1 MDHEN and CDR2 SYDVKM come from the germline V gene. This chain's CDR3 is CASRQGGNTEAFF. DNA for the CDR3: TGTGCCAGCAGACAGGGGGGGAACACTGAAGCTTTCTTT.

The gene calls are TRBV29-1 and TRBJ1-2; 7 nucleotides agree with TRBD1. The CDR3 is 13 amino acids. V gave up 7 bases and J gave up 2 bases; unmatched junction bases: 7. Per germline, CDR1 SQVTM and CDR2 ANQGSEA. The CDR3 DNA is TGCAGCGGGTACAGGGGATTGAACTATGGCTACACCTTC. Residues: CSGYRGLNYGYTF.

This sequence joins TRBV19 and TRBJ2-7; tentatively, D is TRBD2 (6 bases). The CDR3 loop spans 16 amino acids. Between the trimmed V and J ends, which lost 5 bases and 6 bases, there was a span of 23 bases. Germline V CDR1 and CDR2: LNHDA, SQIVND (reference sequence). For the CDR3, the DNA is TGTGCCAGTAGTTCCTCCCGGGACTTGACGAGGGGCGAGCAGTACTTC. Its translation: CASSSSRDLTRGEQYF.

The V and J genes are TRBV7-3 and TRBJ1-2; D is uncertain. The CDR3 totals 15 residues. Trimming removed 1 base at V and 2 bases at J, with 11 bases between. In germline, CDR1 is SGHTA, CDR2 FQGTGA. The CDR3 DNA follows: TGTGCCAGCAGCTTAAGCGGAGGCCTCAACTATGGCTACACCTTC. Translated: CASSLSGGLNYGYTF.

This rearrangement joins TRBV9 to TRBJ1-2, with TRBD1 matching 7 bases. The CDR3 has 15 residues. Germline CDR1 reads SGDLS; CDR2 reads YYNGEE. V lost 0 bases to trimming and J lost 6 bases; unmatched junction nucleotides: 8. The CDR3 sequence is CASSVGQGGLNGYTF. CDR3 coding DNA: TGTGCCAGCAGCGTAGGACAGGGAGGCTTGAATGGCTACACCTTC.

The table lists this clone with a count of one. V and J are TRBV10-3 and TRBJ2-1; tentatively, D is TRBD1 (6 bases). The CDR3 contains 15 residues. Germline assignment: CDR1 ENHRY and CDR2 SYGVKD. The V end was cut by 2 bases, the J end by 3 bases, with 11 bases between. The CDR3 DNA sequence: TGTGCCATCAGTGAGCACGGGACAAACTACAATGAGCAGTTCTTC. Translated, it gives CAISEHGTNYNEQFF.

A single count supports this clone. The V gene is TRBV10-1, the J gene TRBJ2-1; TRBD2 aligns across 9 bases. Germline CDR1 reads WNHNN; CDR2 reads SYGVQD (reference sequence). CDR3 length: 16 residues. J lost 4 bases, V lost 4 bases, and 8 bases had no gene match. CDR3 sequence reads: CASSVLRLAEYNEQFF. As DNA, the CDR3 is TGCGCCAGCAGTGTCCTACGACTAGCGGAGTACAATGAGCAGTTCTTC.

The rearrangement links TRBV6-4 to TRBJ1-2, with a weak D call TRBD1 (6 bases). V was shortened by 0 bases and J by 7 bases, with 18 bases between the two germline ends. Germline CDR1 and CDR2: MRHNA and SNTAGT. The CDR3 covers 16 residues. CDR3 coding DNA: TGTGCCAGCAGTGACTCGGGGTACAGGGACATCTCTGGCTACACCTTC. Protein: CASSDSGYRDISGYTF.

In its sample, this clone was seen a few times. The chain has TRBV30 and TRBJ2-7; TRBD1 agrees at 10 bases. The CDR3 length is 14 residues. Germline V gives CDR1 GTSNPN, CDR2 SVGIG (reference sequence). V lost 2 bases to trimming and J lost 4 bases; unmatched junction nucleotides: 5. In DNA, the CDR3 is TGTGCCTGGAGTTCTGGGGACAGGGGATACGAGCAGTACTTC. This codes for CAWSSGDRGYEQYF.

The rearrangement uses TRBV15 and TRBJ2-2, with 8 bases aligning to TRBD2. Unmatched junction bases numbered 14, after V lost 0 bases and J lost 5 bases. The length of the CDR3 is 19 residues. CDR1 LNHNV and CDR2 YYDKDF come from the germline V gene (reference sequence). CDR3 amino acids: CATSRDLPGSGAVTGELFF. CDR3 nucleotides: TGTGCCACCAGCAGAGATCTCCCCGGTAGCGGGGCGGTAACCGGGGAGCTGTTTTTT.

CDR3 in DNA: TGTGCCAGCAGCGTAGTGCCAGGGGGTACCCTTAACTATGGCTACACCTTC. Amino acid sequence: CASSVVPGGTLNYGYTF. V gene TRBV9 combines with J gene TRBJ1-2; 7 nucleotides agree with TRBD1. Looked up from germline, CDR1 is SGDLS and CDR2 is YYNGEE. The CDR3 consists of 17 residues. Trimming cost V 0 bases and J 1 base; bases outside gene matches: 9.

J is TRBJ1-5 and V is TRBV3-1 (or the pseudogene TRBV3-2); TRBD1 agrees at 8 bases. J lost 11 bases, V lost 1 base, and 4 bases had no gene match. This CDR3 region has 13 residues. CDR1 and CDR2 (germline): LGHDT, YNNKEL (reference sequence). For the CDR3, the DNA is TGTGCCAGCAGCCAAGGACAGGGGCGATCCCAGCATTTT. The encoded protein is CASSQGQGRSQHF.

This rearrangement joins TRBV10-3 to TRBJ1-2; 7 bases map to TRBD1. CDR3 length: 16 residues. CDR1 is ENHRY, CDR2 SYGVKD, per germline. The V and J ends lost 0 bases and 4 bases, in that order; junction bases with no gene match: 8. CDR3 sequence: CAISESRGGAVYGYTF. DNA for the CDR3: TGTGCCATCAGTGAGTCGAGAGGGGGCGCAGTCTATGGCTACACCTTC.

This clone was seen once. CDR3 sequence reads: CASSLYTGSNTGELFF. CDR3 coding DNA: TGTGCCAGCAGCTTATATACAGGGTCGAACACCGGGGAGCTGTTTTTT. This sequence joins TRBV7-2 and TRBJ2-2; D is possibly TRBD1 (6 bases). The germline V gene has CDR1 SGHTA and CDR2 FQGNSA. V lost 2 bases and J 0 bases, leaving 10 bases between the germline ends. The CDR3 is 16 residues long. The complete variable domain, with remaining parts taken from reference TRBV7-2 and TRBJ2-2, reads GAGVSQSPSNKVTEKGKDVELRCDPISGHTALYWYRQSLGQGLEFLIYFQGNSAPDKSGLPSDRFSAERTGGSVSTLTIQRTQQEDSAVYLCASSLYTGSNTGELFFGEGSRLTVL.

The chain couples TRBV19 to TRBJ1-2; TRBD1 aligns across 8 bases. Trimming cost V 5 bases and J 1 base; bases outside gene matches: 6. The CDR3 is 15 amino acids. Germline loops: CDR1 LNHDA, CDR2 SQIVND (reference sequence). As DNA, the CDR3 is TGTGCCAGTAGTCTCGGACAGGGATATAACTATGGCTACACCTTC. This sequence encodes CASSLGQGYNYGYTF. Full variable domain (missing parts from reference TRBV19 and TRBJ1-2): DGGITQSPKYLFRKEGQNVTLSCEQNLNHDAMYWYRQDPGQGLRLIYYSQIVNDFQKGDIAEGYSVSREKKESFPLTVTSAQKNPTAFYLCASSLGQGYNYGYTFGSGTRLTVV.

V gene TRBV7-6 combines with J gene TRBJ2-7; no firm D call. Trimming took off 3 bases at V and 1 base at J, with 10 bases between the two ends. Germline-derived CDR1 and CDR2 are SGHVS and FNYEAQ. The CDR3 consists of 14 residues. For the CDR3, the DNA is TGTGCCAGCAGCTTGACTCCGGAATCCTACGAGCAGTACTTC. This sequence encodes CASSLTPESYEQYF. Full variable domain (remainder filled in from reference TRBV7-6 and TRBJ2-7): GAGVSQSPRYKVTKRGQDVALRCDPISGHVSLYWYRQALGQGPEFLTYFNYEAQQDKSGLPNDRFSAERPEGSISTLTIQRTEQRDSAMYRCASSLTPESYEQYFGPGTRLTVT.

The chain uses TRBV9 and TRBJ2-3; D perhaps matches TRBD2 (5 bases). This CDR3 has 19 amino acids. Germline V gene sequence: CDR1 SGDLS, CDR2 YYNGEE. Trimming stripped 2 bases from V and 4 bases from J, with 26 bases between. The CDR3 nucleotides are TGTGCCAGCAGCGTCCCTTCTGCGGACTTCGGGTGGATATCAGATACGCAGTATTTT. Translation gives CASSVPSADFGWISDTQYF.